These 9 T cell receptor beta chains were sequenced from one sample in a study of T-cell memory formation after mild COVID-19. TCRdb used MiXCR to reprocess the 5' RACE reads, holding one entry per CDR3 protein. The sample includes a few hundred thousand distinct CDR3 sequences, around 8% seen only once; the top ten take around a fifth. Sequencing was performed on PBMCs or a T cell subset sorted from them (not recorded which). The source of these receptors is a man younger than 35 who had mild COVID-19 (a few samples of this study predate the infection). Cell type and time point are not known.

This clonotype was counted many times. V gene TRBV4-3 combines with J gene TRBJ1-1, with D possibly matching TRBD1 (5 bases). Trimming removed 2 bases at V and 1 base at J, with 8 bases between. The CDR3 consists of 14 residues. Looked up from germline, CDR1 is LGHNA and CDR2 is YSLEER. The chain's CDR3 is CASSQYRGNTEAFF. As DNA, the CDR3 is TGCGCCAGCAGCCAATATAGGGGGAACACTGAAGCTTTCTTT.

This clonotype turned up a few times. The chain combines TRBV6-2 or TRBV6-3 with TRBJ2-6; D may match TRBD1 or TRBD2 (6 bases each). The CDR3 is 17 amino acids. From germline, CDR1 is MNHEY and CDR2 SVGEGT. V was clipped by 4 bases and J by 2 bases, with 15 bases between them. As DNA, the CDR3 is TGTGCCAGCAGTTGGGGAACACGGGGGCCTGGGGCCAACGTCCTGACTTTC. It yields the protein CASSWGTRGPGANVLTF.

In this sample, this clonotype turned up many times. This chain uses TRBV7-6 with TRBJ2-1; 13 positions agree with TRBD2. The CDR3 covers 12 residues. With 6 bases clipped from V and 15 bases from J, the junction kept 5 bases outside the gene matches. Germline CDR1 is SGHVS and CDR2 is FNYEAQ. The CDR3 protein is CASRGLAGDRFF. The CDR3 DNA follows: TGTGCCAGCAGAGGACTAGCGGGGGATAGGTTCTTC.

This clonotype has a handful of counts. This chain uses TRBV7-8 with TRBJ1-3, with D maybe TRBD1 (5 bases). Germline V gene lookup returns CDR1 SGHVS and CDR2 FQNEAQ. Trimming shortened V by 2 bases and J by 0 bases, and 14 bases separated the two germline ends. This CDR3 comprises 17 residues. CDR3 protein: CASSLWGTGGSGNTIYF. The CDR3 DNA follows: TGTGCCAGCAGCTTATGGGGTACCGGGGGCTCTGGAAACACCATATATTTT.

This clonotype occurred many times. The chain employs TRBV5-4 and TRBJ1-2, with D unclear. V lost 6 bases, J lost 5 bases, and 14 bases lay in between. CDR3 length: 13 residues. Germline CDR1 and CDR2: SGHNT and YYREEE (reference sequence). CDR3 DNA: TGTGCCAGCATTAAAGACTCCCGATATGGCTACACCTTC. The encoded protein is CASIKDSRYGYTF.

At least ten counts were recorded for this clonotype. V usage is TRBV4-2 and J usage is TRBJ2-2; D remains ambiguous. The CDR3 is 14 residues long. The V end was cut by 2 bases, the J end by 6 bases, with 10 bases between. The V gene's germline CDR1 is LGHNA and CDR2 YNFKEQ. The chain's CDR3 is CASSQSIDSGELFF. CDR3 nucleotide sequence: TGTGCCAGCAGCCAATCTATAGACTCCGGGGAGCTGTTTTTT.

This clonotype was detected ten times or more. The chain employs TRBV18 and TRBJ1-1; D not resolved. Germline assignment: CDR1 KGHSH and CDR2 LQKENI. Trimming took off 1 base at V and 1 base at J, with 10 bases between the two ends. The CDR3 spans 15 residues. This CDR3 is CASSPRKLGNTEAFF. The CDR3 DNA reads TGTGCCAGCTCACCACGGAAATTGGGGAACACTGAAGCTTTCTTT.

This clonotype came up many times. V gene TRBV20-1 combines with J gene TRBJ1-1; D perhaps matches TRBD1 (6 bases). Deletions cut 0 bases from V and 1 base from J, with 12 bases between. Germline V gene lookup returns CDR1 DFQATT and CDR2 SNEGSKA (reference sequence). The CDR3 consists of 15 residues. The CDR3 sequence: CSARDAGAGNTEAFF. The CDR3, as DNA: TGCAGTGCTAGAGATGCGGGGGCTGGGAACACTGAAGCTTTCTTT.

This clonotype showed up just a few times. V and J are TRBV6-1 and TRBJ1-1; tentative D call: TRBD1 (6 bases). Germline assignment: CDR1 MNHNS and CDR2 SASEGT. The CDR3 has 15 residues. The V gene lost 0 bases and the J gene lost 3 bases, with 11 bases spanning the gap. The CDR3 sequence: CASSEAGGGYTEAFF. CDR3 DNA: TGTGCCAGCAGTGAAGCGGGGGGCGGATACACTGAAGCTTTCTTT.